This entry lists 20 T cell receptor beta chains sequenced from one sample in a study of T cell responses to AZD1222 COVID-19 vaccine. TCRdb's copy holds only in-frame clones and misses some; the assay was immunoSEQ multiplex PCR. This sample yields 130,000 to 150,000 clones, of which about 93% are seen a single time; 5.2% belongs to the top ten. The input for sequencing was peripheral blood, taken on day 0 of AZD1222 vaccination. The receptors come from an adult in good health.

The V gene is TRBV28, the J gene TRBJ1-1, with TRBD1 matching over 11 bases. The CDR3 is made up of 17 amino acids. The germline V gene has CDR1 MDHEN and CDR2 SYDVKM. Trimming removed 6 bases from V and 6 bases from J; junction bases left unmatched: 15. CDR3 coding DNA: TGTGCCAGCAGGAGTGGACAGGGGGCGTCTGGGGGGCCTGAAGCTTTCTTT. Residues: CASRSGQGASGGPEAFF.

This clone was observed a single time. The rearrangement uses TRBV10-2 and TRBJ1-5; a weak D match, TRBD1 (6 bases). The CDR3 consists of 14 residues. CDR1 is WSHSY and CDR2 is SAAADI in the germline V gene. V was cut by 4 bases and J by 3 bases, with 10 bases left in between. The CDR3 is CASSGRGDNQPQHF. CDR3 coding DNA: TGCGCCAGCAGTGGCAGGGGCGACAATCAGCCCCAGCATTTT.

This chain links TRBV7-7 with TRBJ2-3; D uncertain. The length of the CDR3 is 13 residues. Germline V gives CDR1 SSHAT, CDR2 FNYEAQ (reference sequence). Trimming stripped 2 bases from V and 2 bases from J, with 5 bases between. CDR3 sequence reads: CASSLHTTDTQYF. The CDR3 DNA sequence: TGTGCCAGCAGCTTACACACCACAGATACGCAGTATTTT.

In nucleotides, the CDR3 is TGTGCCACCAGCAGACCCCTTCCCTCGCGGGGCTACACCTTC. Translation: CATSRPLPSRGYTF. V gene TRBV15 combines with J gene TRBJ1-2; the D is unclear. The CDR3 runs to 14 residues. Germline values: CDR1 LNHNV, CDR2 YYDKDF (reference sequence). Between the trimmed V and J ends, which lost 2 bases and 8 bases, there was a span of 15 bases.

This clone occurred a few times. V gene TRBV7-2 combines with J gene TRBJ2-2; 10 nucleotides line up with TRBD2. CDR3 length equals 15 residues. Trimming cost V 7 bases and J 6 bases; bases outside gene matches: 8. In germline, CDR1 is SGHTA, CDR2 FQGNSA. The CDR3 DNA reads TGTGCCAGCATCCAGCGGGGGGGCTCGGCCGGGGAGCTGTTTTTT. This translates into CASIQRGGSAGELFF.

The CDR3 loop reads CASSSHPPNEQFF. DNA of the CDR3: TGTGCCAGCAGCTCCCATCCCCCCAATGAGCAGTTCTTC. V is TRBV5-4 and J is TRBJ2-1; D is undetermined. Between the trimmed V and J ends, which lost 3 bases and 6 bases, there was a span of 10 bases. The length of the CDR3 is 13 residues. Germline V gene sequence: CDR1 SGHNT, CDR2 YYREEE (reference sequence).

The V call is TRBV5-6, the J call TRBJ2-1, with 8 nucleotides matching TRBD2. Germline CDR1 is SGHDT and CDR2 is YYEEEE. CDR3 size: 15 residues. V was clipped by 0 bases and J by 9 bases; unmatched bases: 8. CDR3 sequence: CASSLESGRRGEQFF. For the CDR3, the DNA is TGTGCCAGCAGCTTGGAGAGCGGGAGAAGGGGTGAGCAGTTCTTC.

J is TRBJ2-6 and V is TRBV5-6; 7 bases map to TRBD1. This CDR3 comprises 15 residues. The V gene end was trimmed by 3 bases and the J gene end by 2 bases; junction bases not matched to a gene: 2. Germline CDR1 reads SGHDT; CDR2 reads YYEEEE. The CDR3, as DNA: TGTGCCAGCAGCTACCAGGGGGCTGGGGCCAACGTCCTGACTTTC. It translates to CASSYQGAGANVLTF.

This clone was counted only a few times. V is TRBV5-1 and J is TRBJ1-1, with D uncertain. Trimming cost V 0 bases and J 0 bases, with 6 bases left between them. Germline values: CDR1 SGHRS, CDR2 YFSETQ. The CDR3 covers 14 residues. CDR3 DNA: TGCGCCAGCAGCTTGGGAACCATGAACACTGAAGCTTTCTTT. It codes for CASSLGTMNTEAFF.

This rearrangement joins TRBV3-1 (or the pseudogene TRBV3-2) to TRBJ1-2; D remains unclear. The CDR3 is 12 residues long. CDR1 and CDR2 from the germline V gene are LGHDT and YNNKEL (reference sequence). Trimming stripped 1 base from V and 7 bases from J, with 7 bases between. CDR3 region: CASSQAESGYTF. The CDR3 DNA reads TGTGCCAGCAGCCAAGCCGAGAGTGGCTACACCTTC.

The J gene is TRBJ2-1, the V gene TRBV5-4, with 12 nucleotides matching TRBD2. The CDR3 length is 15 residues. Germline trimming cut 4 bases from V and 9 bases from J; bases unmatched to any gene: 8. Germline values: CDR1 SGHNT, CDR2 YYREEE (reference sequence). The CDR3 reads CASSITSGGTREQFF. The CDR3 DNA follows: TGTGCCAGCAGCATAACTAGCGGGGGGACCCGTGAGCAGTTCTTC.

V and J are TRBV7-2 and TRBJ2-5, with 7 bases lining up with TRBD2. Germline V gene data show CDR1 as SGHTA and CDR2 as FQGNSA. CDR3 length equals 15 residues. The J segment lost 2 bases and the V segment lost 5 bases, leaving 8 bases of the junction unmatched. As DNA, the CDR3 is TGTGCCAGCAGCAGAAGCCGGACTAGTCAAGAGACCCAGTACTTC. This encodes CASSRSRTSQETQYF.

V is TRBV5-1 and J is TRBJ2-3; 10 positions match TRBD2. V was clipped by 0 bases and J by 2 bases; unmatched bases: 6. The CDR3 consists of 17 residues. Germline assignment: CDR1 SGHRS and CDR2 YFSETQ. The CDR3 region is CASSLGLAGRYTDTQYF. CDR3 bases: TGCGCCAGCAGCTTGGGACTAGCGGGTCGATACACAGATACGCAGTATTTT.

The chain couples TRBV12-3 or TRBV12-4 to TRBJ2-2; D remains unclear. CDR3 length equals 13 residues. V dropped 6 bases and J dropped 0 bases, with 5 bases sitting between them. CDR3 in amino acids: CASRQSNTGELFF. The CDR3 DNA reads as TGTGCCAGCAGGCAGTCGAACACCGGGGAGCTGTTTTTT.

CDR3 DNA sequence: TGTGCCACCAGCAGAGATTTGCTAGTGGGAGATACGCAGTATTTT. Protein product: CATSRDLLVGDTQYF. The rearrangement joins TRBV15 to TRBJ2-3; the D is unclear. Trimming pared 0 bases from V and 5 bases from J, leaving 12 bases between. The CDR3 consists of 15 residues. Germline V lookup: CDR1 LNHNV, CDR2 YYDKDF (reference sequence).

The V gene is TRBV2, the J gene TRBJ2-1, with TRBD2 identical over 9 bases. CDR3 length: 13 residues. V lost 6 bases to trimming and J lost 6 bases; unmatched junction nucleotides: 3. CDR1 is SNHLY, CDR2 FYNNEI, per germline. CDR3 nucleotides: TGTGCCAGCAGGGGGACTAGCACCAATGAGCAGTTCTTC. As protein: CASRGTSTNEQFF.

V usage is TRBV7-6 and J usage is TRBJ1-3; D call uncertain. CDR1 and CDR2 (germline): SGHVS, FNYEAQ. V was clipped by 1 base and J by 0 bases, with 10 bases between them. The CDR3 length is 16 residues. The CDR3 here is CASSLGTASSGNTIYF. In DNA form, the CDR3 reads TGTGCCAGCAGCTTAGGGACGGCCTCCTCTGGAAACACCATATATTTT.

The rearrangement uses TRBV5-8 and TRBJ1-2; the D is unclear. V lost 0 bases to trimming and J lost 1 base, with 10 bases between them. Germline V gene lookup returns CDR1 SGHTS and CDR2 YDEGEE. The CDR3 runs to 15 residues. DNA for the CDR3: TGTGCCAGCAGCTTGGGGCGACTCCTTAACTATGGCTACACCTTC. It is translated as CASSLGRLLNYGYTF.

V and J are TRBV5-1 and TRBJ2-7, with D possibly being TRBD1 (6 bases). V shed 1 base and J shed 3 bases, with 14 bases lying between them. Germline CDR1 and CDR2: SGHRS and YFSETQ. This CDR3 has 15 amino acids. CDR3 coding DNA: TGCGCCAGCAGCTTGACCTTACAGGGAGACTACGAGCAGTACTTC. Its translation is CASSLTLQGDYEQYF.

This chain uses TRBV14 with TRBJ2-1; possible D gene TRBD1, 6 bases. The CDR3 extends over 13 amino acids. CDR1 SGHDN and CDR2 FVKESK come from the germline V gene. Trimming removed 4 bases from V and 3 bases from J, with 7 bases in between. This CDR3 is CASSRGHYNEQFF. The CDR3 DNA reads TGTGCCAGCAGCCGGGGACACTACAATGAGCAGTTCTTC.